Given below is one T cell receptor (beta chain) in context. The data were taken from a study of CD8+CD57+ T cells in acquired aplastic anemia. The CDR3 runs 15 residues. The J segment lost 2 bases and the V segment lost 4 bases, leaving 3 bases of the junction unmatched. Germline V lookup: CDR1 SNHLY, CDR2 FYNNEI. The study profiled TCR beta VDJ and CDR3 using genomic DNA as template. TCRdb reprocessed the reads via MiXCR and lists one record per CDR3 protein. Of under 200,000 distinct CDR3 sequences listed, 50% to 75% were seen once; the top ten hold 35% to 55%. This receptor was taken from a human donor with severe aplastic anemia or a healthy control (not recorded which). V is TRBV2 and J is TRBJ2-5, with 11 positions matching TRBD2. The specimen sequenced was sorted CD4+, CD8+, or CD8+CD57+ T cells (not recorded which) from PBMCs. This CDR3 reads CASSGPSGGQETQYF. The CDR3 DNA sequence: TGTGCCAGCAGTGGACCTAGCGGGGGGCAAGAGACCCAGTACTTC.